Listed below are T cell receptor beta chains from one sample, sequenced in a study of T cells after yellow fever vaccination. In TCRdb, the 5' RACE reads were re-called with MiXCR into one record per CDR3 protein. The top ten hold roughly 17% of the sample, which has about 340,000 distinct CDR3 sequences, 8.5% to 10% seen once. The sequencing here drew on PBMCs, taken on the day of the first yellow fever vaccination. Receptor source: a man aged 18 to 30 who received the YFV17D yellow fever vaccine. The CDR3 runs from the conserved cysteine through the conserved F or W. D genes are given only for firm matches. A clone size is listed for some rows: how often the clone was seen (once, few, many), or a class if it is expanded.

J,V,D,size,DNA,CDR3
TRBJ2-1,TRBV7-7,.,.,TGTGCTAGCAGCTTAGGAGCGTCCAATGAGCAGTTCTTC,CASSLGASNEQFF
TRBJ2-1,TRBV7-3,.,few,TGTGCCAGCAGCTTCTCCGGGACTTTCCCGGATAAGCAGTTCTTC,CASSFSGTFPDKQFF
TRBJ1-1,TRBV10-3,.,.,TGTGCCATCAGGTATACAGCAGACACTGAAGCTTTCTTT,CAIRYTADTEAFF
TRBJ2-7,TRBV6-2/TRBV6-3,.,few,TGTGCCAGCATCTCAGTCGGGACAACGCAGTACTTC,CASISVGTTQYF
TRBJ1-1,TRBV6-5,.,few,TGTGCCAGCAGTTACTCGAGGGGAAGGTCGGGTGAAGCTTTCTTT,CASSYSRGRSGEAFF
TRBJ2-1,TRBV28,.,few,TGTGCCAGCAGTTTATTGTCGGCAGGCAACAATGAGCAGTTCTTC,CASSLLSAGNNEQFF
TRBJ1-2,TRBV4-1,TRBD1,.,TGCGCCAGCAGCCCCCCAGGACAGGAGATCTATGGCTACACCTTC,CASSPPGQEIYGYTF
TRBJ1-2,TRBV19,TRBD1,.,TGTGCCAGTAGTATTATCGGACAGGGATTTAACTATGGCTACACCTTC,CASSIIGQGFNYGYTF
TRBJ2-7,TRBV20-1,.,.,TGCAGTGCTAGAAGGCAGGATTACGAGCAGTACTTC,CSARRQDYEQYF
TRBJ1-6,TRBV11-2,.,.,TGTGCCAGCAGCTTGGTGGCTGGGGCTTCACCCCTCCACTTT,CASSLVAGASPLHF
TRBJ1-5,TRBV12-3/TRBV12-4,.,many,TGTGCCAGCAGCTTAGAGGGTCAGCCCCAGCATTTT,CASSLEGQPQHF
TRBJ2-5,TRBV7-9,.,few,TGTGCCAGCAGCCCGGCCCCCGGGACAATGCAGACCCAGTACTTC,CASSPAPGTMQTQYF
TRBJ2-5,TRBV29-1,TRBD2,few,TGCAGCGAGGGAGGGCTAGGACAAGAGACCCAGTACTTC,CSEGGLGQETQYF
TRBJ2-7,TRBV29-1,.,few,TGCAGCGTTGAAGATGTGGGGGAAAGCTCCTACGAGCAGTACTTC,CSVEDVGESSYEQYF
TRBJ1-1,TRBV4-3,.,many,TGCGCCAGCAGCCAAGATATTCTGGAGGGGTTGAGCACTGAAGCTTTCTTT,CASSQDILEGLSTEAFF
TRBJ2-1,TRBV7-2,.,.,TGTGCCAGCAGCTCCCAACCCCTCGGCGGGCCCGCCCCGTTCTTC,CASSSQPLGGPAPFF
TRBJ2-1,TRBV27,TRBD2,few,TGTGCCAGCAGTCTAGCCTTCCTAACGCGGGGGGACGATCCACAGGGTGAGCAGTTCTTC,CASSLAFLTRGDDPQGEQFF
TRBJ2-3,TRBV6-1,TRBD2,many,TGTGCCAGCAGTCCCAGCGGGGGGCGCACAGATACGCAGTATTTT,CASSPSGGRTDTQYF
TRBJ2-7,TRBV7-9,.,many,TGTGCCAGCAGGAGGAGCTCCTACGAGCAGTACTTC,CASRRSSYEQYF
TRBJ2-2,TRBV4-1,.,many,TGCGCCAGCAGCCAAGCGGCCGGGGAGCTGTTTTTT,CASSQAAGELFF
TRBJ2-7,TRBV7-8,TRBD1,.,TGTGCCAGCAGCTTAGACGGGGACAGAAACTACGAGCAGTACTTC,CASSLDGDRNYEQYF
TRBJ2-3,TRBV7-8,.,.,TGTGCCAGCAGCCCGACCGGACTCACTCTCCCCACAGATACGCAGTATTTT,CASSPTGLTLPTDTQYF
TRBJ1-2,TRBV7-9,.,.,TGTGCCAGCAGCTCAAATTTGGGGGTGGTGGATGGCTACACCTTC,CASSSNLGVVDGYTF
TRBJ2-7,TRBV6-6,.,many,TGTGCCAGCAGTTATTACCTCTACGAGCAGTACTTC,CASSYYLYEQYF
TRBJ2-6,TRBV7-2,.,.,TGTGCCAGCAGCTTAGCACGGGCTGGGGCCAACGTCCTGACTTTC,CASSLARAGANVLTF
TRBJ2-7,TRBV3-1,.,few,TGTGCCAGCATGGGGAACTACGAGCAGTACTTC,CASMGNYEQYF
TRBJ2-1,TRBV20-1,TRBD1,many,TGCAGTGCTACCCAGGACAGGGGGCTTGTCGATGAGCAGTTCTTC,CSATQDRGLVDEQFF
TRBJ2-2,TRBV5-1,.,few,TGCGCCAGCAGCTTCGCTAACAGGGAGCTGTTTTTT,CASSFANRELFF
TRBJ2-7,TRBV28,.,.,TGTGCCAGCCGCGGGGGCCGGGAGCAGTACTTC,CASRGGREQYF
TRBJ2-2,TRBV11-2,.,many,TGTGCCAGCAGCTTATTAGGGGGAGGGACCGGGGAGCTGTTTTTT,CASSLLGGGTGELFF
TRBJ1-5,TRBV10-3,TRBD1,few,TGTGCCATCAGTGACGAACAGGGGAACCAGCCCCAGCATTTT,CAISDEQGNQPQHF
TRBJ1-1,TRBV7-2,.,.,TGTGCCAGCACCTCCAGACAGAACACTGAAGCTTTCTTT,CASTSRQNTEAFF
TRBJ2-1,TRBV6-5,.,.,TGTGCCAGCAGTTCCCACGGGGCCCACAATGAGCAGTTCTTC,CASSSHGAHNEQFF
TRBJ2-1,TRBV14,.,.,TGTGCCAGCAGTCGAAGGATGTCCTACAATGAGCAGTTCTTC,CASSRRMSYNEQFF
TRBJ2-7,TRBV11-2,.,many,TGTGCCAGCAGCCGAGACAGATACGAGCAGTACTTC,CASSRDRYEQYF
TRBJ2-1,TRBV7-9,.,few,TGTGCCAGCAGCTCGTGGACTGCGGGACCCAACAATGAGCAGTTCTTC,CASSSWTAGPNNEQFF
TRBJ1-4,TRBV11-2,TRBD1,few,TGTGCCAGCAGCTCCATGAAGGGGGCAGCAACTAATGAAAAACTGTTTTTT,CASSSMKGAATNEKLFF